This TCR beta chain came from a study of human T cells and chemical hapten exposure. About the research overall: Patients having alopecia areata, totalis or universalis were mostly female. Overall study results and limits: Having alopecia, donors may respond immunologically unlike healthy people.

The CDR3 runs 14 residues. The V gene's germline CDR1 is DFQATT and CDR2 SNEGSKA (reference sequence). The ends were cut back, 5 bases at V and 4 bases at J, with 15 bases in the middle. There are many counts of this clonotype. The target antigen is unknown. Indicated time point: patch test 2, 6 weeks after DPC sensitization. Treatment noted: therapeutic diphenylcyclopropenone sensitization with weekly scalp DPC. Each CDR3 protein is one row after TCRdb ran MiXCR on the RACE reads. The sample lists around 42,000 distinct CDR3 sequences, approximately 3.4% occurring once. This receptor was obtained from a man aged 35 to 55 with alopecia areata. Some clones in this sample may be carry-over from other donors' samples. The input for sequencing was whole blood, taken in connection with sensitization to the hapten diphenylcyclopropenone (DPC). The chain carries TRBV20-1 and TRBJ1-3; TRBD1 might be the D (5 bases). In nucleotides, the CDR3 is TGCAGTGCTCCCGACCGGGGCGGCGGAAACACCATATATTTT. This translates into CSAPDRGGGNTIYF.